Sequencing of this T cell receptor (beta chain) was carried out in a study of blood T cell repertoires in COVID-19. TCRdb's copy holds only in-frame clones and misses some; the assay was immunoSEQ multiplex PCR. The repertoire includes some 130,000 clones, 85% to 90% of them detected once, and roughly 18% sits in the top ten. The CDR3 extends over 13 amino acids. V gave up 5 bases and J gave up 1 base, with 8 bases separating them. The germline V gene encodes CDR1 ENHRY and CDR2 SYGVKD. The sample taken for sequencing was peripheral blood. The chain is built from TRBV10-3 and TRBJ2-5; no definite D call. The receptor was isolated from a man aged 45-65 years with active or convalescent COVID-19. The CDR3 sequence: CAISFTAQETQYF. In DNA form, the CDR3 reads TGTGCCATCAGTTTCACAGCCCAAGAGACCCAGTACTTC.